This TCR beta chain derives from a study of blood T cell repertoires in COVID-19. On the study more broadly: Spain, Italy and the United States supplied samples that represented acute and convalescent COVID-19. Sample material is recorded as cDNA or gDNA derived from T cells, B-cell-depleted T cells, or PBMCs.

The sample holds a few counts of this clone. Sequenced by immunoSEQ multiplex PCR; TCRdb stores in-frame clones only, minus some. The sample contains 90,000 to 150,000 clones, more than 75% of which appear only once. Germline V lookup: CDR1 LGHNA, CDR2 YSLEER. V was cut by 4 bases and J by 7 bases, with 7 bases left in between. The CDR3 has 12 amino acids. The clonotype comes from a woman aged 45-60 years with acute or convalescent COVID-19. Sequencing was performed on peripheral blood. J is TRBJ2-2 and V is TRBV4-3, with D uncertain. CDR3 amino acids: CASSPLFGELFF. The DNA for the CDR3 is TGCGCCAGCAGCCCCCTCTTCGGGGAGCTGTTTTTT.